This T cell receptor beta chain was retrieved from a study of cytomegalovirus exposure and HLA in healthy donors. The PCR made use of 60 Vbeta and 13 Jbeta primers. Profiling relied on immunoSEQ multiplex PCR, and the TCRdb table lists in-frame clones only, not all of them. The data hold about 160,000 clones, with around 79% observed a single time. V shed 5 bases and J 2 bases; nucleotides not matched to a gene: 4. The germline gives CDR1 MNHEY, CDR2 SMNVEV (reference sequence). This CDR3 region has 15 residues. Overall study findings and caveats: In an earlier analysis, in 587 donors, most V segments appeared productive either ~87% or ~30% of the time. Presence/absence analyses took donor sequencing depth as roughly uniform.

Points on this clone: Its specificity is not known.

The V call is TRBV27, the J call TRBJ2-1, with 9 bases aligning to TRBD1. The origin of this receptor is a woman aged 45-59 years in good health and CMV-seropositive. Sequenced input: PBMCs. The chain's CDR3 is CASSKQGAPYNEQFF. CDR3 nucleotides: TGTGCCAGCAGTAAACAGGGGGCCCCCTACAATGAGCAGTTCTTC.